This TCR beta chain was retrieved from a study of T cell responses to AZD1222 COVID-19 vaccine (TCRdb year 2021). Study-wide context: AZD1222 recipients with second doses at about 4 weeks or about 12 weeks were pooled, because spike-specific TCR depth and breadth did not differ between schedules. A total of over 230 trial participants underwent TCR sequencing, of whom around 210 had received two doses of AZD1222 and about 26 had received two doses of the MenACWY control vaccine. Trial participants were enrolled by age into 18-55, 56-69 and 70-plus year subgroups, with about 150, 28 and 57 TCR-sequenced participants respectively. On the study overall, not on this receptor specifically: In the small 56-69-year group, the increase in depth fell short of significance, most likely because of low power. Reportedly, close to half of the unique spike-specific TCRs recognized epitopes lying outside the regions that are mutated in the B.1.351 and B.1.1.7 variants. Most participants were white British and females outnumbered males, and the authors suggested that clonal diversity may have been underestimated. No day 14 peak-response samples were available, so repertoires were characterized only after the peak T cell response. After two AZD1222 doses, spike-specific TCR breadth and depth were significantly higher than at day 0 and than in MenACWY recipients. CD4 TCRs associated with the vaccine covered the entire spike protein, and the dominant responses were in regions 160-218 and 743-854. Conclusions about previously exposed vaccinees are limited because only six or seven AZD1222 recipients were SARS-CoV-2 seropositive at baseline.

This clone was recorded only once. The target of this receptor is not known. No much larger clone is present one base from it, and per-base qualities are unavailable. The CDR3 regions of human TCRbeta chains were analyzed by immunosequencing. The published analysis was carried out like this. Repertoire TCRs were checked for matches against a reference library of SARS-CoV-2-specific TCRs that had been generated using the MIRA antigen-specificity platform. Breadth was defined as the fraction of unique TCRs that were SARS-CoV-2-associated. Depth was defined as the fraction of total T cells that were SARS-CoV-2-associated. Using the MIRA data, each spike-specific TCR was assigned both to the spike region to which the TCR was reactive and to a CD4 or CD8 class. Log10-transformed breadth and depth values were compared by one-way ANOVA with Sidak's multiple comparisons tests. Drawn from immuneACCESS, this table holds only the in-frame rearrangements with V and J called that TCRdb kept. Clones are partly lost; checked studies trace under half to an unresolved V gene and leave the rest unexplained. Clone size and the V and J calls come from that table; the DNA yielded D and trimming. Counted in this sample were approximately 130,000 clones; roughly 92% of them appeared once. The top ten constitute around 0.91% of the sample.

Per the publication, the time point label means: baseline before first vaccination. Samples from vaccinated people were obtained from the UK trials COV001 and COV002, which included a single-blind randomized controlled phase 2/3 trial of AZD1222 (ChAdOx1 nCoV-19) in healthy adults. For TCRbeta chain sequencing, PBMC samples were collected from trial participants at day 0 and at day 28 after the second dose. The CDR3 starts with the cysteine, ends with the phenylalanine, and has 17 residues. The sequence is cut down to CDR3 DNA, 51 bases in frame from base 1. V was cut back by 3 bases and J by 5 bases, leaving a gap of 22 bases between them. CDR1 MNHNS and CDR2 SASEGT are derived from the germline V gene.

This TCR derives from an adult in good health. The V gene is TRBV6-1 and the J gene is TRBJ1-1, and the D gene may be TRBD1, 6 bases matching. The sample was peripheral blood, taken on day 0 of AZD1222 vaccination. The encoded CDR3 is CASSDLPPGALGTEAFF. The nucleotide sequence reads TGTGCCAGCAGTGATTTGCCCCCGGGGGCTTTGGGAACTGAAGCTTTCTTT.